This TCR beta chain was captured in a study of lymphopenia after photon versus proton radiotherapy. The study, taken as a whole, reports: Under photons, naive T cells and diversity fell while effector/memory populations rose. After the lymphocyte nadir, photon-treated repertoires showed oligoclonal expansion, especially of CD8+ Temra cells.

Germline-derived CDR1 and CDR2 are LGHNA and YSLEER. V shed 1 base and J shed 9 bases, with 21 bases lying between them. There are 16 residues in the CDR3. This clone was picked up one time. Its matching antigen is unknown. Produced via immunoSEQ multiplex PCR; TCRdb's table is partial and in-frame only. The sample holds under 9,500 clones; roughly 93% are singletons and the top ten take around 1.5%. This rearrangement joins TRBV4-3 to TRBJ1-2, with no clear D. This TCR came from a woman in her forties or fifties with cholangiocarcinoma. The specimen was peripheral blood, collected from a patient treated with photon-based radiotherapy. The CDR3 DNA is TGCGCCAGCAGCCAAGGCAGAGGGCAGAACCTCCTTAGCTACACCTTC. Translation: CASSQGRGQNLLSYTF.